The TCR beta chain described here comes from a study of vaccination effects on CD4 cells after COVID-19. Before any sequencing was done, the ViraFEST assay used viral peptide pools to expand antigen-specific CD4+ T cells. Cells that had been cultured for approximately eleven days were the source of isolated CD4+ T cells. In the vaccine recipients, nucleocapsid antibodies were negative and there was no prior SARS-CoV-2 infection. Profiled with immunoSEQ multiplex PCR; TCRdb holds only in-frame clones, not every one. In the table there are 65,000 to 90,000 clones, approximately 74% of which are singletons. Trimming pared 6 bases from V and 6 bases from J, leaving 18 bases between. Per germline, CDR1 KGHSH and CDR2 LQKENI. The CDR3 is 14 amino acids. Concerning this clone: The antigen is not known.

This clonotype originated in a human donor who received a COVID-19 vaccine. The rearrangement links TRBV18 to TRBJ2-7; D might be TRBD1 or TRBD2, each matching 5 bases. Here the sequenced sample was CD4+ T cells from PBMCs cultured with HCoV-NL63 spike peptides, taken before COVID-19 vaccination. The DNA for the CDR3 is TGTGCCAGCTCCCACGGACGAGGGGCGGGCGAGCAGTACGTC. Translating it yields CASSHGRGAGEQYV.